The rows below give T cell receptor beta chains drawn from one sample of a study of T-cell reconstitution after alpha-beta-depleted transplantation in children. Using its own MiXCR run on the PCR reads, TCRdb lists one record per CDR3 protein. The repertoire holds about 640,000 distinct CDR3 sequences, with 13% as singletons. This specimen consisted of PBMCs, mostly from graft donor cells, obtained 360 days after TCRalphabeta/CD19-depleted stem cell transplant. The receptors stem from a male patient between 10 and 17 years old who had a stem cell transplant for acute myeloid leukemia, so the T cells may come from the graft donor. The CDR3 runs from the conserved cysteine through the conserved F or W. A D gene is named only where the DNA matches it firmly. Only part of the rows carry a size: once, few, many, or a class if the clone is expanded.

clone_size | j_call | d_call | v_call | cdr3_nt | cdr3_aa
many | TRBJ2-4 | TRBD2 | TRBV24-1 | TGTGCCACCAGTGATCCTTGGACTAGCACCATTCAGTACTTC | CATSDPWTSTIQYF
many | TRBJ2-2 | TRBD2 | TRBV5-6 | TGTGCCAGCAGCTACCCAGTTACCGGGGGGATCGGGGAGCTGTTTTTT | CASSYPVTGGIGELFF
NA | TRBJ2-3 | TRBD2 | TRBV28 | TGTGCCAGCAGTCCGGGAGTTAGCGGGGTGGCAGATACGCAGTATTTT | CASSPGVSGVADTQYF
few | TRBJ1-1 | NA | TRBV28 | TGTGCCAGCAGCAGGGCCATGATTGGGAACACTGAAGCTTTCTTT | CASSRAMIGNTEAFF
NA | TRBJ2-5 | TRBD1 | TRBV2 | TGTGCCAGCAATACGGACAGGGGTTTCCAAGAGACCCAGTACTTC | CASNTDRGFQETQYF
many | TRBJ1-2 | TRBD1 | TRBV7-8 | TGTGCCAGCAGTTTGCACAGGGGCTATAACTATGGCTACACCTTC | CASSLHRGYNYGYTF
few | TRBJ2-5 | TRBD1 | TRBV18 | TGTGCCAGCTACGACAGGGGTTCGGGGGCCCAGTACTTC | CASYDRGSGAQYF
few | TRBJ2-7 | NA | TRBV7-6 | TGTGCCAGCAGCCCGAGGGACGGGAACTCCTACGAGCAGTACTTC | CASSPRDGNSYEQYF
NA | TRBJ1-2 | TRBD1 | TRBV29-1 | TGCAGCGTTGAGTCGGGACAGATATATAACTATGGCTACACCTTC | CSVESGQIYNYGYTF
many | TRBJ2-7 | TRBD1 | TRBV19 | TGTGCCAGCAGCCCGGGACAGATCTACGAGCAGTACTTC | CASSPGQIYEQYF
NA | TRBJ2-1 | NA | TRBV7-2 | TGTGTCAGCAGCCCCCCCCGCAATGAGCAGTTCTTC | CVSSPPRNEQFF
few | TRBJ2-7 | TRBD2 | TRBV10-2 | TGCGCCAGCAGTGAAATAGCGGGAGTAAGTGAGCAGTACTTC | CASSEIAGVSEQYF
few | TRBJ1-6 | NA | TRBV7-9 | TGTGCCAGCAGCTGGGAGACCCAGACACCCCTCCACTTT | CASSWETQTPLHF
few | TRBJ2-1 | TRBD2 | TRBV10-3 | TGTGCCATCAGTGACACTAGGATAAGACTAGCTGAGGAGCAGTTCTTC | CAISDTRIRLAEEQFF
few | TRBJ2-1 | TRBD2 | TRBV7-9 | TGTGCCAGCAGCAAAACCGGGACTAGCGGCTACAATGAGCAGTTCTTC | CASSKTGTSGYNEQFF
many | TRBJ2-4 | TRBD2 | TRBV25-1 | TGTGCCAGCAGTGAGCCAGCGATAGCGGGAGGGCTAAACATTCAGTACTTC | CASSEPAIAGGLNIQYF
few | TRBJ1-3 | TRBD1 | TRBV10-3 | TGTGCCATCAGTCCAGGGGGTCTTGGAAACACCATATATTTT | CAISPGGLGNTIYF
few | TRBJ2-1 | NA | TRBV4-3 | TGCGCCAGCAGCCAGCCGGCCGGGGCGGATGAGCAGTTCTTC | CASSQPAGADEQFF
many | TRBJ2-7 | NA | TRBV20-1 | TGCAGTGCCAACCCCCCGCCCTACGAGCAGTACTTC | CSANPPPYEQYF
few | TRBJ1-1 | NA | TRBV4-3 | TGCGCCAGCAGCCAAGATATCCCTGGGAACACTGAAGCTTTCTTT | CASSQDIPGNTEAFF
many | TRBJ2-3 | TRBD2 | TRBV20-1 | TGCAGTGCTAATCAGCTGGGACTAGCGGGATTCCCCCCAGATACGCAGTATTTT | CSANQLGLAGFPPDTQYF
NA | TRBJ1-1 | NA | TRBV15 | TGTGCCACCAGCTATCGGAACGTGGCAGAGCCTTACACTGAGGAAGCTTTCTTT | CATSYRNVAEPYTEEAFF
few | TRBJ2-3 | TRBD2 | TRBV7-3 | TGTGCCAGCAGCTTAAATCTTCGAAGGGCGGGAGCACCAGATACGCAGTATTTT | CASSLNLRRAGAPDTQYF
NA | TRBJ2-3 | NA | TRBV20-1 | TGCAGTGCTAGAGTGTCAGGGAGGCTCACAGATACGCAGTATTTT | CSARVSGRLTDTQYF
NA | TRBJ2-1 | NA | TRBV7-2 | TGTGCCAGCAGCTTAACGGGAGCCCCCAATGAGCAGTTCTTC | CASSLTGAPNEQFF
NA | TRBJ2-3 | TRBD2 | TRBV7-3 | TGTGCCAGCAGCTTATCACCGGGAGGGGGGCAGTATTTT | CASSLSPGGGQYF
NA | TRBJ2-3 | TRBD1 | TRBV7-3 | TGTGCCAGCAGCTTAATTTGGGACAGGGGGCGAGATACGCAGTATTTT | CASSLIWDRGRDTQYF
NA | TRBJ2-1 | TRBD2 | TRBV5-1 | TGCGCCAGCAAAGGGACTAGTGTGTCCAATGAGCAGTTCTTC | CASKGTSVSNEQFF
NA | TRBJ2-3 | NA | TRBV6-5 | TGTGCCAGCAGCACCCCGACGAAAGCGCAGTATTTT | CASSTPTKAQYF